The clone carrying this T cell receptor beta chain turned up a few times. As yet, its antigen is unknown. These data originate in a study of blood T cells in healthy people across ages. Through a sample-barcoded 5' primer and a J-beta primer mix, a second PCR was run for about 6 to 12 cycles. TCRdb called the 5' RACE reads again in MiXCR, with one record for every CDR3 protein. The sample holds fewer than 800,000 distinct CDR3 sequences, 25% seen once. Trimming left V 2 bases short and J 4 bases short, with 11 bases between. CDR3 length equals 14 residues. The germline V gene encodes CDR1 SGHTA and CDR2 FQGNSA. Study-wide points: Percentage of naive T cells showed a strong correlation with TCR beta diversity.

This same sample was also taken into another study, of T cells of mothers and their children. That work states: A few healthy Caucasian mothers, along with their six children, were the donors. Approximately 2.7 million TCR beta reads per child versus over 8 million per mother.

This clonotype originated in a boy between 10 and 17 years old in good health. The sample comprised blood. The V gene is TRBV7-2, the J gene TRBJ1-2; D possibly corresponds to TRBD1 (6 bases). This CDR3 reads CASSLLEGGYGYTF. CDR3 nucleotide sequence: TGTGCCAGCAGCTTACTGGAGGGGGGCTATGGCTACACCTTC. The whole variable domain, filled in from reference TRBV7-2 and TRBJ1-2, reads GAGVSQSPSNKVTEKGKDVELRCDPISGHTALYWYRQSLGQGLEFLIYFQGNSAPDKSGLPSDRFSAERTGGSVSTLTIQRTQQEDSAVYLCASSLLEGGYGYTFGSGTRLTVV.